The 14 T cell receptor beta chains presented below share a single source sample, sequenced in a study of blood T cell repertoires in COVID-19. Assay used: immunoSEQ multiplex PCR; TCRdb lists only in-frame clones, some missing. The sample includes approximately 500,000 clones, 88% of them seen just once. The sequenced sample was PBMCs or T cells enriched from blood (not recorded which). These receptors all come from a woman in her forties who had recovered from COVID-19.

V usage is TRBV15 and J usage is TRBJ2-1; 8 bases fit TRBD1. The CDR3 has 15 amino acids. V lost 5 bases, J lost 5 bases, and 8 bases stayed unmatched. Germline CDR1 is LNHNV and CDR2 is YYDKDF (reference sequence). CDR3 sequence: CATSSSGQGDNEQFF. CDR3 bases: TGTGCCACCAGCTCGAGCGGACAGGGTGACAATGAGCAGTTCTTC.

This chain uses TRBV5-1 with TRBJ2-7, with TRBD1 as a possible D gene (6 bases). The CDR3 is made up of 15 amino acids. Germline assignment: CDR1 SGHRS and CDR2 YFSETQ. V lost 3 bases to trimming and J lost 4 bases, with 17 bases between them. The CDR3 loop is CASSYLSLTGYEQYF. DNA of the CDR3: TGCGCCAGCAGCTACTTATCTCTTACAGGGTACGAGCAGTACTTC.

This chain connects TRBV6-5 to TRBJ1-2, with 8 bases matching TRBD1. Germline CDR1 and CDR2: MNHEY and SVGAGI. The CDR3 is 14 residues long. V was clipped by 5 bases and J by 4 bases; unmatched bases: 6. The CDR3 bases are TGTGCCAGCAGTCAACAGGGGGGAGGCTATGGCTACACCTTC. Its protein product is CASSQQGGGYGYTF.

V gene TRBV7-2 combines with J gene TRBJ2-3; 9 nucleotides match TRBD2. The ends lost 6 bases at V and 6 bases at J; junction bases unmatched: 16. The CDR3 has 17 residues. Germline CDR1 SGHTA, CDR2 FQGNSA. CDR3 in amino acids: CASSSYLLAGRVDTQYF. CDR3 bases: TGTGCCAGCAGTTCCTACCTACTAGCGGGTAGAGTGGATACGCAGTATTTT.

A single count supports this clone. The CDR3 nucleotides are TGTGCCAGCAGCCGTGGGGCTAGCGGGAGCCAAGAGACCCAGTACTTC. Amino acids: CASSRGASGSQETQYF. The chain couples TRBV25-1 to TRBJ2-5; TRBD2 matches 10 bases. V shed 6 bases, J shed 1 base, and the junction held 8 bases outside the gene matches. CDR3 length equals 16 residues. Germline V gives CDR1 MGHDK, CDR2 SYGVNS. The entire variable domain, with the rest obtained from reference TRBV25-1 and TRBJ2-5, is as follows: EADIYQTPRYLVIGTGKKITLECSQTMGHDKMYWYQQDPGMELHLIHYSYGVNSTEKGDLSSESTVSRIRTEHFPLTLESARPSHTSQYLCASSRGASGSQETQYFGPGTRLLVL.

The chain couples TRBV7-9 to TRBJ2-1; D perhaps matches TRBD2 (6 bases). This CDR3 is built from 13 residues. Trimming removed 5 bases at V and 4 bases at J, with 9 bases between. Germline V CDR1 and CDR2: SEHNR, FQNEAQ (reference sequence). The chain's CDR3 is CASSQLAYNEQFF. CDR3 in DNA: TGTGCCAGCAGCCAACTAGCTTACAATGAGCAGTTCTTC. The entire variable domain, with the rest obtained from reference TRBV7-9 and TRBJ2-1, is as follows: DTGVSQNPRHKITKRGQNVTFRCDPISEHNRLYWYRQTLGQGPEFLTYFQNEAQLEKSRLLSDRFSAERPKGSFSTLEIQRTEQGDSAMYLCASSQLAYNEQFFGPGTRLTVL.

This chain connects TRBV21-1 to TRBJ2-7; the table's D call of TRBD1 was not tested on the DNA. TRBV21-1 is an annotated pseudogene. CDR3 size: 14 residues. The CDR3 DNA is TGTGCCAGCAGCTTGAGGGGGAGTCCCTACGAGCAGTACTTC. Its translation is CASSLRGSPYEQYF.

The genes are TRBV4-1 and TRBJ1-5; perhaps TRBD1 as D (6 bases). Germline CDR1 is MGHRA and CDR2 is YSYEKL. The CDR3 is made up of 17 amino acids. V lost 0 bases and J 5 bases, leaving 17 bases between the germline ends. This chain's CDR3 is CASSQDRQTGNYQPQHF. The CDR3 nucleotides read TGCGCCAGCAGCCAAGATAGACAGACAGGCAATTATCAGCCCCAGCATTTT.

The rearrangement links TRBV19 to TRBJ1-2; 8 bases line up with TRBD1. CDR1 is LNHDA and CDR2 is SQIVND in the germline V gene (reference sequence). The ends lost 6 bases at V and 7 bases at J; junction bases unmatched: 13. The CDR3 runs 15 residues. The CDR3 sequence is CASSPLGSGGTGYTF. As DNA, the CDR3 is TGTGCCAGTAGCCCCTTGGGGTCAGGGGGCACTGGCTACACCTTC. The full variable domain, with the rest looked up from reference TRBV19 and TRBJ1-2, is DGGITQSPKYLFRKEGQNVTLSCEQNLNHDAMYWYRQDPGQGLRLIYYSQIVNDFQKGDIAEGYSVSREKKESFPLTVTSAQKNPTAFYLCASSPLGSGGTGYTFGSGTRLTVV.

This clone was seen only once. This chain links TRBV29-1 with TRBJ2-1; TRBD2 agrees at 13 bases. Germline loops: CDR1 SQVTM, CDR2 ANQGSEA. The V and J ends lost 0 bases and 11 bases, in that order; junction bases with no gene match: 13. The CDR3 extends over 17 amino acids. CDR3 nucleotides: TGCAGCGTTGAAGATTTACTTGCCGGACTAGCGGGAGAACAGCAGTTCTTC. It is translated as CSVEDLLAGLAGEQQFF.

Here the CDR3 DNA reads TGTGCCAGCAGCGTAGGGGGACAGGGCCCGAGGACTGAAGCTTTCTTT. Encoded protein: CASSVGGQGPRTEAFF. V is TRBV9 and J is TRBJ1-1, with TRBD1 matching 9 bases. CDR3 length: 16 residues. Germline V gives CDR1 SGDLS, CDR2 YYNGEE. The ends lost 0 bases at V and 5 bases at J; junction bases unmatched: 8.

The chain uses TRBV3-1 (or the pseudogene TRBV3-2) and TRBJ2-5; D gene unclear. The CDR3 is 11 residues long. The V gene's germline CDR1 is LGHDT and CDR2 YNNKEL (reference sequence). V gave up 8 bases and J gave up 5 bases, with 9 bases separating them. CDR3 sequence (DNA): TGTGCCAGCGCTATGTTGGAGACCCAGTACTTC. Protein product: CASAMLETQYF.

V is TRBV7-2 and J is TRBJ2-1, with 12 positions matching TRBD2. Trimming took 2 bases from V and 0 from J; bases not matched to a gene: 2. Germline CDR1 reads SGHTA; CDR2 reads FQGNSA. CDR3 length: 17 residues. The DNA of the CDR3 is TGTGCCAGCAGCTTACTGGGACTAGCGGGCTCCTACAATGAGCAGTTCTTC. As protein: CASSLLGLAGSYNEQFF.

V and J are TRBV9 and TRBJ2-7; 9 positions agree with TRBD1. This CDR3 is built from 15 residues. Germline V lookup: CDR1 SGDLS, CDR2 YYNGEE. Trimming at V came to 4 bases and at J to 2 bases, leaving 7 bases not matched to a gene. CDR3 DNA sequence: TGTGCCAGCAGCCCAACGGGGACAGGGACCTACGAGCAGTACTTC. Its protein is CASSPTGTGTYEQYF.